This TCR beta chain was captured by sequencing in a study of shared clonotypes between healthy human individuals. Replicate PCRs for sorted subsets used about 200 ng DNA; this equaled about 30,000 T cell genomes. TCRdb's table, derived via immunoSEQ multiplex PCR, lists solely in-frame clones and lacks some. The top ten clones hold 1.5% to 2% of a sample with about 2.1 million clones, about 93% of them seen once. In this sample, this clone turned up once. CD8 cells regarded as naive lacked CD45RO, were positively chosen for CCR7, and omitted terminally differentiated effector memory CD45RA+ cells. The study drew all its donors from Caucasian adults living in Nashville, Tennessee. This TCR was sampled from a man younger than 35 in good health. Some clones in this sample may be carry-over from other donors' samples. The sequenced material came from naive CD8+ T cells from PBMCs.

CDR3 loop: CASSSQGDGNIQYF. In nucleotides, the CDR3 is TGTGCCAGCAGTTCACAGGGAGATGGGAACATTCAGTACTTC. This sequence joins TRBV7-9 and TRBJ2-4; TRBD1 is a possible D gene (6 bases). CDR3 length equals 14 residues. The germline gives CDR1 SEHNR, CDR2 FQNEAQ (reference sequence). Trimming left V 6 bases short and J 7 bases short, with 16 bases between. The full variable domain, with the rest looked up from reference TRBV7-9 and TRBJ2-4, is DTGVSQNPRHKITKRGQNVTFRCDPISEHNRLYWYRQTLGQGPEFLTYFQNEAQLEKSRLLSDRFSAERPKGSFSTLEIQRTEQGDSAMYLCASSSQGDGNIQYFGAGTRLSVL.